This passage covers 16 T cell receptor beta chains from one sample sequenced in a study of molecular identifiers for immune sequencing clone quantification. MiXCR was run by TCRdb on the PCR reads, yielding one entry per CDR3 protein. The sample comprises over 300,000 distinct CDR3 sequences, about 22% of which are singletons, and about 0.73% rests with the top ten. Sequencing used naive CD8+ T cells from blood, with Jurkat cell RNA spiked in. Noted subset: FACS-sorted CD8+CD4-CCR7+CD45RA+ naive T cells. The receptor source for this set is a human donor in good health. Some libraries in this study had Jurkat cell RNA spiked in.

This chain uses TRBV11-2 with TRBJ2-3, with 14 nucleotides matching TRBD2. This CDR3 is built from 17 residues. With 5 bases clipped from V and 5 bases from J, the junction kept 9 bases outside the gene matches. CDR1 is SGHAT, CDR2 FQNNGV, per germline. The CDR3 is CASSLGTSGGGGDTQYF. Written as DNA, the CDR3 is TGTGCCAGCAGCCTCGGGACTAGCGGGGGAGGGGGAGATACGCAGTATTTT.

V is TRBV5-6 and J is TRBJ2-5; D is unresolved. The CDR3 length is 13 residues. The ends were cut back, 3 bases at V and 2 bases at J, with 8 bases in the middle. CDR1 is SGHDT and CDR2 is YYEEEE in the germline V gene. The CDR3, as DNA: TGTGCCAGCAGCTGGAACGGGCAAGAGACCCAGTACTTC. It yields the protein CASSWNGQETQYF.

This clonotype was counted only a few times. This chain's CDR3 is CSAYRGNEQFF. CDR3 bases: TGCAGTGCTTACAGGGGCAATGAGCAGTTCTTC. The rearrangement uses TRBV20-1 and TRBJ2-1; 7 bases agree with TRBD1. The CDR3 is 11 amino acids. V lost 5 bases to trimming and J lost 6 bases; unmatched junction nucleotides: 1. In germline, CDR1 is DFQATT, CDR2 SNEGSKA (reference sequence).

This clonotype came up a few times. The gene calls are TRBV7-9 and TRBJ2-3, with 11 nucleotides matching TRBD1. The V and J ends lost 5 bases and 2 bases, in that order; junction bases with no gene match: 3. Looked up from germline, CDR1 is SEHNR and CDR2 is FQNEAQ (reference sequence). The CDR3 extends over 15 amino acids. The CDR3 DNA reads TGTGCCAGCAGCAACGGACAGGGGGCCACAGATACGCAGTATTTT. This sequence encodes CASSNGQGATDTQYF. Together with reference TRBV7-9 and TRBJ2-3, the CDR3 gives the full variable domain: DTGVSQNPRHKITKRGQNVTFRCDPISEHNRLYWYRQTLGQGPEFLTYFQNEAQLEKSRLLSDRFSAERPKGSFSTLEIQRTEQGDSAMYLCASSNGQGATDTQYFGPGTRLTVL.

The V gene is TRBV5-5, the J gene TRBJ1-1; tentatively, D is TRBD1 (6 bases). V lost 4 bases and J lost 0, with 13 bases in between. CDR1 is SGHKS, CDR2 YYEKEE, per germline (reference sequence). This CDR3 is 15 amino acids long. CDR3 protein: CASSNGQFMNTEAFF. The CDR3 nucleotides read TGTGCCAGCAGCAACGGACAGTTCATGAACACTGAAGCTTTCTTT.

A few counts support this clonotype. V and J are TRBV4-3 and TRBJ1-1; the D gene is possibly TRBD1 (5 bases). V was cut by 2 bases and J by 8 bases, with 18 bases left in between. CDR3 length equals 15 residues. CDR1 LGHNA and CDR2 YSLEER come from the germline V gene. The CDR3 spells CASSQTSQGSLEAFF. The CDR3 DNA reads as TGCGCCAGCAGCCAAACATCCCAGGGAAGTTTGGAAGCTTTCTTT.

This rearrangement joins TRBV28 to TRBJ2-5; perhaps TRBD1 as D (6 bases). The V end was cut by 9 bases, the J end by 2 bases, with 19 bases between. Germline V gives CDR1 MDHEN, CDR2 SYDVKM. This CDR3 has 15 amino acids. Here the CDR3 reads CASTSPGAGQETQYF. In DNA, the CDR3 is TGTGCCAGTACTTCTCCAGGGGCAGGGCAAGAGACCCAGTACTTC.

The rearrangement joins TRBV6-2 or TRBV6-3 to TRBJ2-7; tentative D call: TRBD1 (6 bases). Looked up from germline, CDR1 is MNHEY and CDR2 is SVGEGT. The CDR3 contains 15 residues. Trimming shortened V by 5 bases and J by 3 bases, and 17 bases separated the two germline ends. CDR3: CASSTDRPPYYEQYF. The CDR3 DNA follows: TGTGCCAGCAGTACAGACAGGCCGCCCTACTACGAGCAGTACTTC.

This chain connects TRBV30 to TRBJ2-7; 8 bases map to TRBD1. Germline CDR1 reads GTSNPN; CDR2 reads SVGIG (reference sequence). With 5 bases clipped from V and 2 bases from J, the junction kept 2 bases outside the gene matches. CDR3 length: 12 residues. This CDR3 is CAWSTGAYEQYF. The CDR3 DNA follows: TGTGCCTGGTCGACAGGGGCCTACGAGCAGTACTTC.

As regards this clonotype: Since a much larger clone is just one base distant, this may be a read error. This chain links TRBV6-2 or TRBV6-3 with TRBJ1-1, with unresolved D. The CDR3 is 13 amino acids. From germline, CDR1 is MNHEY and CDR2 SVGEGT. CDR3 amino acids: CASSYLLNTGAFF. CDR3 DNA: TGTGCCAGCAGTTATCTTCTTAACACTGGAGCTTTCTTT.

In the case of this clonotype: Being one base from a much bigger clone, this may be a read error. The chain employs TRBV5-1 and TRBJ1-2; no firm D call. V was shortened by 7 bases and J by 4 bases, with 14 bases between the two germline ends. The CDR3 spans 13 residues. Germline CDR1 and CDR2: SGHRS and YFSETQ. CDR3 sequence reads: CASGGSFSYGYTF. CDR3 coding DNA: TGCGCCAGCGGCGGGAGCTTTAGCTATGGCTACACCTTC. The full variable domain, rest sourced from reference TRBV5-1 and TRBJ1-2, is KAGVTQTPRYLIKTRGQQVTLSCSPISGHRSVSWYQQTPGQGLQFLFEYFSETQRNKGNFPGRFSGRQFSNSRSEMNVSTLELGDSALYLCASGGSFSYGYTFGSGTRLTVV.

This clonotype was seen a few times. Compared with germline, one end of the junction differs, possibly owing to a read error. This chain uses TRBV7-2 with TRBJ2-5; D unclear. CDR1 is SGHTA, CDR2 FQGNSA, per germline. This CDR3 is built from 14 residues. The CDR3 is CASSLDTTSESQYF. The CDR3 nucleotides read TGTGCCAGCAGCTTAGATACTACCTCAGAGTCCCAGTACTTC. The full variable domain, rest sourced from reference TRBV7-2 and TRBJ2-5, is GAGVSQSPSNKVTEKGKDVELRCDPISGHTALYWYRQSLGQGLEFLIYFQGNSAPDKSGLPSDRFSAERTGGSVSTLTIQRTQQEDSAVYLCASSLDTTSESQYFGPGTRLLVL.

This clonotype was seen at least ten times. The genes are TRBV29-1 and TRBJ1-1, with D uncertain. Deletions cut 5 bases from V and 4 bases from J, with 11 bases between. Germline CDR1 SQVTM, CDR2 ANQGSEA. CDR3 length: 12 amino acids. CDR3 residues: CSVREGPTEAFF. For the CDR3, the DNA is TGCAGCGTTCGTGAGGGTCCCACTGAAGCTTTCTTT. Filled out from reference TRBV29-1 and TRBJ1-1, the complete variable domain reads SAVISQKPSRDICQRGTSLTIQCQVDSQVTMMFWYRQQPGQSLTLIATANQGSEATYESGFVIDKFPISRPNLTFSTLTVSNMSPEDSSIYLCSVREGPTEAFFGQGTRLTVV.

This clonotype was seen a handful of times. The gene calls are TRBV28 and TRBJ2-3; D remains unclear. The germline gives CDR1 MDHEN, CDR2 SYDVKM. V was shortened by 6 bases and J by 6 bases, with 22 bases between the two germline ends. This CDR3 has 16 amino acids. The CDR3 bases are TGTGCCAGCAGAACGGTTCTGAAATCCCTGGCGGATACGCAGTATTTT. It is translated as CASRTVLKSLADTQYF.

As for this clonotype: It may be a read error: a sequence one base away is much more abundant. This rearrangement joins TRBV25-1 to TRBJ2-3, with D tentatively TRBD2 (8 bases). With 3 bases removed from V and 1 base from J, the gap between germline ends came to 17 bases. The CDR3 has 17 residues. Germline V gene sequence: CDR1 MGHDK, CDR2 SYGVNS. The CDR3 DNA reads TGTGCCAGCAGTGACCATGTAGCGGGGACAGGCACAGATACGCAGTATTTT. It translates to CASSDHVAGTGTDTQYF.

This chain connects TRBV6-2 or TRBV6-3 to TRBJ1-2, with a possible D match to TRBD1 (5 bases). This CDR3 spans 14 amino acids. Trimming left V 4 bases short and J 3 bases short, with 12 bases between. CDR1 is MNHEY, CDR2 SVGEGT, per germline. The CDR3 region has the DNA TGTGCCAGCAGTTTCTTGGACACCGACTATGGCTACACCTTC. Translation: CASSFLDTDYGYTF.